This T cell receptor (beta chain) was recorded in a study of shared clonotypes between healthy human individuals. Adults of Caucasian background living in Nashville, Tennessee made up all donors. Investigators divided CD4+ cells into CD45RA+ naive and CD45RA-negative memory subsets. Assay: immunoSEQ multiplex PCR; the TCRdb copy retains only in-frame clones and omits some. The table includes 2 million to 3 million clones, about 92% detected once. Germline V gene sequence: CDR1 SGHDN, CDR2 FVKESK. The CDR3 is made up of 14 amino acids. Material: naive CD4+ T cells sorted from blood. Subset specified: CD45RA+ positively selected. The chain couples TRBV14 to TRBJ2-5; possibly TRBD1 or TRBD2 for D (6 bases each). The J call could be wrong; TRBJ2-7 is a better fit for the DNA end. This clonotype was obtained from a man in his late teens or twenties in good health. Here the CDR3 reads CASSNTPRGGEQYF. The CDR3 DNA reads as TGTGCCAGCAGCAATACCCCCAGGGGAGGCGAGCAGTACTTC.